The 19 T cell receptor beta chains presented below share a single source sample, sequenced in a study of T cell repertoires in cytomegalovirus infection (dated by TCRdb to between 2018 and 2021). Their antigens remain unidentified. The label giving this sample's treatment or condition can be read as: in vitro stimulation with specific CMV peptide epitopes to enrich CMV-specific T cells. The instrument given in TCRdb is Illumina HiSeq 1500. TCRdb redid the processing of the public reads, applying fastp at Q25 and MiXCR, and retained in-frame beta chains. A single entry per CDR3 protein holds the most common genes and DNA from its merged rows. The sample profile shows around 340,000 distinct CDR3 sequences; roughly 29% of them were found once. Of the sample, around 19% falls within the top ten clones. The sequenced sample was cultured PBMCs, obtained from culture after CMV antigen stimulation. Source of these receptors: a human donor in good health (CMV status not recorded). Some clones in this sample may be carry-over from other donors' samples.

This sequence joins TRBV20-1 and TRBJ2-1; no clear D. CDR3 length: 15 amino acids. CDR1 and CDR2 from the germline V gene are DFQATT and SNEGSKA (reference sequence). V lost 0 bases, J lost 6 bases, and 15 bases lay in between. The DNA of the CDR3 is TGCAGTGCTAGAGATGCGAATGGGGTCTCCAATGAGCAGTTCTTC. Encoded protein: CSARDANGVSNEQFF.

This clonotype was observed many times. V and J are TRBV7-2 and TRBJ2-5, with TRBD1 as a possible D gene (5 bases). CDR3 size: 13 residues. With 6 bases removed from V and 2 bases from J, the gap between germline ends came to 10 bases. Germline loops: CDR1 SGHTA, CDR2 FQGNSA. The CDR3, as DNA: TGTGCCAGCAGTTTCCAGGGACAAGAGACCCAGTACTTC. Encoded protein: CASSFQGQETQYF.

This clonotype was counted between two and nine times. This sequence joins TRBV7-6 and TRBJ2-7, with D unclear. CDR1 SGHVS and CDR2 FNYEAQ come from the germline V gene. Trimming removed 1 base at V and 6 bases at J, with 4 bases between. This CDR3 has 11 residues. The CDR3: CASSLGLEQYF. Written as DNA, the CDR3 is TGTGCCAGCAGCTTAGGGCTCGAGCAGTACTTC. Variable domain in full (rest from reference TRBV7-6 and TRBJ2-7): GAGVSQSPRYKVTKRGQDVALRCDPISGHVSLYWYRQALGQGPEFLTYFNYEAQQDKSGLPNDRFSAERPEGSISTLTIQRTEQRDSAMYRCASSLGLEQYFGPGTRLTVT.

The V gene is TRBV18, the J gene TRBJ2-7; D is undetermined. Trimming removed 0 bases from V and 3 bases from J, with 9 bases in between. The length of the CDR3 is 14 residues. The V gene's germline CDR1 is KGHSH and CDR2 LQKENI. This CDR3 is CASSPPPGGYEQYF. DNA for the CDR3: TGTGCCAGCTCACCACCGCCGGGTGGCTACGAGCAGTACTTC.

This chain joins TRBV28 and TRBJ1-5, with no clear D. Germline values: CDR1 MDHEN, CDR2 SYDVKM. This CDR3 comprises 13 residues. Between the trimmed V and J ends, which lost 5 bases and 3 bases, there was a span of 8 bases. CDR3 bases: TGTGCCAGCAGTATCGGGTTCAATCAGCCCCAGCATTTT. Its translation: CASSIGFNQPQHF.

This chain links TRBV10-3 with TRBJ2-2; D ambiguous. Trimming pared 1 base from V and 0 bases from J, leaving 12 bases between. CDR1 is ENHRY, CDR2 SYGVKD, per germline. CDR3 size: 17 residues. CDR3 sequence reads: CAISELGRRANTGELFF. The CDR3 DNA follows: TGTGCCATCAGTGAGTTGGGCAGAAGGGCGAACACCGGGGAGCTGTTTTTT.

This clonotype was recorded many times. The chain carries TRBV7-8 and TRBJ2-1; 11 bases fit TRBD2. This CDR3 is built from 17 residues. CDR1 is SGHVS, CDR2 FQNEAQ, per germline. After removal of 5 bases from V and 2 bases from J, the junction contained 8 bases not matched to a gene. For the CDR3, the DNA is TGTGCCAGCAGCCAACGACCGGGACTAGCGGCCTACAATGAGCAGTTCTTC. It is translated as CASSQRPGLAAYNEQFF. Drawing the rest from reference TRBV7-8 and TRBJ2-1, the complete variable domain is GAGVSQSPRYKVAKRGQDVALRCDPISGHVSLFWYQQALGQGPEFLTYFQNEAQLDKSGLPSDRFFAERPEGSVSTLKIQRTQQEDSAVYLCASSQRPGLAAYNEQFFGPGTRLTVL.

This clonotype has only a few counts. The chain carries TRBV7-2 and TRBJ2-2; 7 positions agree with TRBD2. CDR3 length equals 17 residues. Germline V gene sequence: CDR1 SGHTA, CDR2 FQGNSA. With V trimmed by 2 bases and J by 0 bases, 6 bases remained unmatched. Here the CDR3 DNA reads TGTGCCAGCAGCTTATCTAGCGGACACGCGAACACCGGGGAGCTGTTTTTT. The encoded protein is CASSLSSGHANTGELFF. The full variable domain, with the rest looked up from reference TRBV7-2 and TRBJ2-2, is GAGVSQSPSNKVTEKGKDVELRCDPISGHTALYWYRQSLGQGLEFLIYFQGNSAPDKSGLPSDRFSAERTGGSVSTLTIQRTQQEDSAVYLCASSLSSGHANTGELFFGEGSRLTVL.

This clonotype was detected many times. The V gene is TRBV7-2, the J gene TRBJ2-7; D gene uncertain. Germline V gene data show CDR1 as SGHTA and CDR2 as FQGNSA. The CDR3 spans 14 residues. V lost 0 bases to trimming and J lost 1 base, with 7 bases between them. CDR3 in amino acids: CASSLAGQSYEQYF. The CDR3 region has the DNA TGTGCCAGCAGCTTAGCGGGTCAATCCTACGAGCAGTACTTC. Combining the CDR3 with reference TRBV7-2 and TRBJ2-7 gives the whole variable domain GAGVSQSPSNKVTEKGKDVELRCDPISGHTALYWYRQSLGQGLEFLIYFQGNSAPDKSGLPSDRFSAERTGGSVSTLTIQRTQQEDSAVYLCASSLAGQSYEQYFGPGTRLTVT.

This clonotype has just a few counts. The V and J genes are TRBV10-3 and TRBJ2-1; D may be TRBD2 (5 bases). The germline CDR1 and CDR2 sequences are ENHRY and SYGVKD. V was cut by 7 bases and J by 5 bases, with 12 bases left in between. The CDR3 runs 13 residues. The CDR3, as DNA: TGTGCCATCAAGAGCGGAGTTGACAATGAGCAGTTCTTC. This sequence encodes CAIKSGVDNEQFF.

This sequence joins TRBV25-1 and TRBJ1-2, with a tentative D call TRBD1 (6 bases). This CDR3 comprises 14 residues. V was clipped by 1 base and J by 6 bases, with 12 bases between them. Per germline, CDR1 MGHDK and CDR2 SYGVNS. CDR3 bases: TGTGCCAGCAGTGAATCCGGCAGGGGTGATGGCTACACCTTC. Its protein is CASSESGRGDGYTF.

The rearrangement joins TRBV12-3 or TRBV12-4 to TRBJ1-4, with D uncertain. This CDR3 comprises 12 residues. Trimming shortened V by 8 bases and J by 5 bases, and 9 bases separated the two germline ends. The CDR3 spells CASGLRNEKLFF. For the CDR3, the DNA is TGTGCCAGCGGCCTCAGGAATGAAAAACTGTTTTTT.

The chain joins TRBV5-5 to TRBJ1-1, with D possibly matching TRBD1 (6 bases). V shed 5 bases and J shed 8 bases, with 10 bases lying between them. The CDR3 covers 11 residues. The germline gives CDR1 SGHKS, CDR2 YYEKEE (reference sequence). The CDR3 loop is CASSTGTEAFF. In nucleotides, the CDR3 is TGTGCCAGCAGTACCGGGACAGAAGCTTTCTTT.

The table lists this clonotype with a few counts. The V call is TRBV30, the J call TRBJ1-1; no reliable D call. Per germline, CDR1 GTSNPN and CDR2 SVGIG (reference sequence). The ends were cut back, 1 base at V and 0 bases at J, with 9 bases in the middle. This CDR3 has 14 residues. In nucleotides, the CDR3 is TGTGCCTGGAGTGCGCAACTCTTGAACACTGAAGCTTTCTTT. This translates into CAWSAQLLNTEAFF.

A single count supports this clonotype. The chain joins TRBV6-6 to TRBJ1-4, with a tentative D call TRBD1 (5 bases). The germline CDR1 and CDR2 sequences are MNHNY and SVGAGI (reference sequence). There are 15 residues in the CDR3. Trimming stripped 5 bases from V and 0 bases from J, with 10 bases between. The CDR3 DNA is TGTGCCAGCAGTGGGGGGTTTGCAACTAATGAAAAACTGTTTTTT. Its translation: CASSGGFATNEKLFF.

This sequence joins TRBV6-8 and TRBJ1-3; no clear D. The V gene's germline CDR1 is MNHGY and CDR2 SAAAGT. Trimming took off 3 bases at V and 0 bases at J, with 9 bases between the two ends. The CDR3 consists of 15 residues. CDR3 sequence: CASSYRRDSGNTIYF. CDR3 in DNA: TGTGCCAGCAGTTATCGACGGGACTCTGGAAACACCATATATTTT.

The chain links TRBV5-1 to TRBJ2-4; TRBD1 agrees at 9 bases. The CDR3 runs to 14 residues. Unmatched junction bases numbered 6, after V lost 4 bases and J lost 7 bases. Germline lookup yields CDR1 SGHRS and CDR2 YFSETQ. CDR3 nucleotides: TGCGCCAGCAGCCAAGGGACAGGGAGGAACATTCAGTACTTC. This encodes CASSQGTGRNIQYF. The whole variable domain, filled in from reference TRBV5-1 and TRBJ2-4, reads KAGVTQTPRYLIKTRGQQVTLSCSPISGHRSVSWYQQTPGQGLQFLFEYFSETQRNKGNFPGRFSGRQFSNSRSEMNVSTLELGDSALYLCASSQGTGRNIQYFGAGTRLSVL.

V and J are TRBV7-6 and TRBJ2-7; TRBD1 aligns across 7 bases. Trimming at V came to 5 bases and at J to 6 bases, leaving 10 bases not matched to a gene. CDR3 size: 14 residues. In germline, CDR1 is SGHVS, CDR2 FNYEAQ. CDR3 sequence: CASSRGQTTGEQYF. The CDR3 region has the DNA TGTGCCAGCAGCCGGGGACAGACTACCGGCGAGCAGTACTTC.

This clonotype was counted many times. This sequence joins TRBV7-6 and TRBJ1-4; the D gene is possibly TRBD1 (5 bases). CDR1 and CDR2 from the germline V gene are SGHVS and FNYEAQ. V lost 5 bases to trimming and J lost 5 bases, with 15 bases between them. The CDR3 contains 15 residues. CDR3 region: CASSLTGPRNEKLFF. DNA of the CDR3: TGTGCCAGCAGCCTTACGGGACCCCGGAATGAAAAACTGTTTTTT. The full variable domain, rest sourced from reference TRBV7-6 and TRBJ1-4, is GAGVSQSPRYKVTKRGQDVALRCDPISGHVSLYWYRQALGQGPEFLTYFNYEAQQDKSGLPNDRFSAERPEGSISTLTIQRTEQRDSAMYRCASSLTGPRNEKLFFGSGTQLSVL.